The 6 T cell receptor beta chains listed next were all sequenced from one sample in a study of blood T cell repertoires in COVID-19. The table came from immunoSEQ multiplex PCR; TCRdb's copy has only in-frame clones and leaves some out. The sample contains under 350,000 clones, 85% to 90% of which appear only once. The source material was peripheral blood. All receptors come from a woman younger than 45 with COVID-19, enrolled during active disease.

V is TRBV14 and J is TRBJ1-3, with TRBD1 matching 7 bases. The germline V gene has CDR1 SGHDN and CDR2 FVKESK. There are 16 residues in the CDR3. V was clipped by 0 bases and J by 4 bases; unmatched bases: 6. The CDR3 protein is CASSQERGLRGNTIYF. The CDR3 bases are TGTGCCAGCAGCCAAGAAAGGGGGCTGAGGGGAAACACCATATATTTT.

The CDR3: CASFRTGVTGELFF. The DNA of the CDR3 is TGTGCCAGCTTTCGGACAGGGGTGACCGGGGAGCTGTTTTTT. The chain carries TRBV6-7 and TRBJ2-2; 9 nucleotides align to TRBD1. TRBV6-7 is classed as an ORF, of uncertain function. The CDR3 length is 14 residues. J gave up 5 bases and V 8 bases, and 6 bases lay outside the gene matches.

V is TRBV5-1 and J is TRBJ1-1; 7 bases match TRBD1. The CDR3 sequence is 14 residues long. The V segment lost 6 bases and the J segment 8 bases; nucleotides outside the gene matches: 13. Looked up from germline, CDR1 is SGHRS and CDR2 is YFSETQ. As DNA, the CDR3 is TGCGCCAGCACGGCAGGGGGAAGGGTGACAGAAGCTTTCTTT. Protein sequence: CASTAGGRVTEAFF.

V is TRBV28 and J is TRBJ2-3; tentatively, D is TRBD1 (5 bases). Deletions cut 1 base from V and 5 bases from J, with 7 bases between. The CDR3 covers 13 residues. CDR1 is MDHEN and CDR2 is SYDVKM in the germline V gene. CDR3 nucleotide sequence: TGTGCCAGCAGTTTATCAGGGTTAGATACGCAGTATTTT. Translated, it gives CASSLSGLDTQYF.

V gene TRBV21-1 combines with J gene TRBJ2-3; the table calls TRBD2, which could not be checked here. TRBV21-1 is designated a pseudogene. The CDR3 extends over 16 amino acids. CDR3 DNA sequence: TGTGCCAGCAGCAGGGGACTAGCGGGGGGGCCAGATACGCAGTATTTT. Protein product: CASSRGLAGGPDTQYF.

The chain carries TRBV5-1 and TRBJ1-2, with 8 bases lining up with TRBD1. V was clipped by 3 bases and J by 4 bases; unmatched bases: 20. Germline CDR1 is SGHRS and CDR2 is YFSETQ. CDR3 length equals 19 residues. This chain's CDR3 is CASSWDTGTGPRIGYGYTF. Here the CDR3 DNA reads TGCGCCAGCAGCTGGGACACCGGGACAGGACCCCGAATAGGCTATGGCTACACCTTC.